The 27 T cell receptor beta chains listed next were all sequenced from one sample in a study of kidney transplant recipient with SARS-CoV-2 infection. Each CDR3 protein is one row after TCRdb ran MiXCR on the reads. This sample has under 250,000 distinct CDR3 sequences, with 29% found just once. Material: a blood sample, obtained at baseline and on day 111 from a kidney transplant recipient. Receptor source: a male patient aged 30 to 39 who had COVID-19 and was a kidney transplant recipient. A subset of T cells may come from the graft donor.

A note on this clonotype: A much larger clone sits a single nucleotide away, making a read error possible. This chain uses TRBV5-4 with TRBJ2-2; perhaps TRBD2 as D (5 bases). Per germline, CDR1 SGHNT and CDR2 YYREEE (reference sequence). The CDR3 is made up of 15 amino acids. The germline V and J ends were trimmed by 3 bases and 4 bases, with 13 bases remaining between them. CDR3 bases: TGTGCCAGCAGCTCTCATACTAGGCCCACCGGGGAGCTGTTTTTT. It encodes CASSSHTRPTGELFF. Supplemented by reference TRBV5-4 and TRBJ2-2, the full variable domain reads ETGVTQSPTHLIKTRGQQVTLRCSSQSGHNTVSWYQQALGQGPQFIFQYYREEENGRGNFPPRFSGLQFPNYSSELNVNALELDDSALYLCASSSHTRPTGELFFGEGSRLTVL.

Concerning this clonotype: One base away lies a much larger clone, so this may be a sequencing read error. The V call is TRBV4-3, the J call TRBJ2-7; perhaps D is TRBD1 or TRBD2 (5 bases each). The CDR3 has 13 amino acids. Per germline, CDR1 LGHNA and CDR2 YSLEER. CDR3 DNA: TGCGCCAGCAGCCAAGATGGGACGGAGACCCAGCACTTC. Translation: CASSQDGTETQHF.

V and J are TRBV23-1 and TRBJ1-2; unclear D gene. TRBV23-1 is an open reading frame whose function is uncertain. The CDR3 covers 17 residues. The V end was cut by 5 bases, the J end by 4 bases, with 23 bases between. CDR3 sequence (DNA): TGCGCCAGCAGTTCCCTGAGGCTACGCAGAAAGACCTATGGCTACACCTTC. Encoded protein: CASSSLRLRRKTYGYTF.

This clonotype was counted at least ten times. V gene TRBV27 combines with J gene TRBJ2-1; 12 bases fit TRBD1. J was trimmed by 10 bases and V by 6 bases; bases with no gene match: 7. CDR3 length: 14 residues. Looked up from germline, CDR1 is MNHEY and CDR2 is SMNVEV (reference sequence). This chain's CDR3 is CASSRRDRGPEQFF. The CDR3 nucleotides are TGTGCCAGCAGCCGCCGGGACAGGGGGCCCGAGCAGTTCTTC.

This clonotype was counted ten times or more. This chain joins TRBV10-2 and TRBJ2-3; weak D call: TRBD2 (5 bases). The CDR3 sequence is 14 residues long. Trimming took off 5 bases at V and 4 bases at J, with 13 bases between the two ends. From germline, CDR1 is WSHSY and CDR2 SAAADI. The CDR3 reads CASSPAEAPDTQYF. CDR3 DNA: TGCGCCAGCAGTCCAGCGGAAGCCCCAGATACGCAGTATTTT.

To note about this clonotype: A junction boundary mismatches the germline segment, possibly from a read error. The V and J genes are TRBV12-3 or TRBV12-4 and TRBJ1-2; no reliable D call. This CDR3 region has 17 residues. Here the CDR3 DNA reads TGTGCCAGCAGTGATGGCCGCAGCTCCCGAAAGACCTATAGCTACACCTTC. Translating it yields CASSDGRSSRKTYSYTF.

Concerning this clonotype: A much larger clone differs by one base, so this may be a read error. The CDR3 coding sequence is TGCAATGCTAGAGGTACTGGGGAGGTTCAAAAACTGTTTTTT. Amino acids: CNARGTGEVQKLFF. The V gene is TRBV20-1, the J gene TRBJ1-4; D is unresolved. The CDR3 covers 14 residues. In germline, CDR1 is DFQATT, CDR2 SNEGSKA (reference sequence).

The chain links TRBV4-1 to TRBJ2-6, with D possibly TRBD2 on 5 matching bases. The V and J ends lost 5 bases and 5 bases respectively, with 25 bases between them. The germline V gene has CDR1 MGHRA and CDR2 YSYEKL. There are 19 residues in the CDR3. In DNA form, the CDR3 reads TGCGCCAGCAGCAGTGCAGAACTAGAACCACAAAGTCGGGCCAACGTCCTGACTTTC. It encodes CASSSAELEPQSRANVLTF.

This chain joins TRBV19 and TRBJ2-3; tentatively, D is TRBD1 (5 bases). The J call may be in error: the DNA end matches TRBJ2-1 better. The CDR3 is 15 amino acids. Per the germline V gene, CDR1 is LNHDA and CDR2 is SQIVND (reference sequence). The CDR3 here is CASSIVGVVGRGQFF. Written as DNA, the CDR3 is TGTGCCAGTAGTATAGTAGGGGTGGTGGGAAGGGGGCAGTTCTTC.

A word on this clonotype: A much larger clone lies a single base off, so this may be a read error. The V and J genes are TRBV19 and TRBJ1-2; D remains ambiguous. The CDR3 runs to 17 residues. Per germline, CDR1 LNHDA and CDR2 SQIVND (reference sequence). V shed 5 bases and J shed 4 bases, with 23 bases lying between them. CDR3 coding DNA: TGTGCCAGTAGTTTTGGCTTGACAAATCGAAAGACCTATGGCTACACCTTC. Protein: CASSFGLTNRKTYGYTF.

This clonotype was recorded many times. This chain connects TRBV19 to TRBJ2-1, with D perhaps matching TRBD1 or TRBD2 (5 bases each). The CDR3 consists of 15 residues. Germline CDR1 LNHDA, CDR2 SQIVND (reference sequence). V lost 3 bases and J 2 bases, leaving 11 bases between the germline ends. CDR3 sequence reads: CASSMGPGAYNEQFF. The CDR3 bases are TGTGCCAGTAGTATGGGGCCCGGGGCCTACAATGAGCAGTTCTTC.

Only a few counts were recorded for this clonotype. V usage is TRBV9 and J usage is TRBJ2-1, with a tentative D call TRBD2 (6 bases). Germline V gives CDR1 SGDLS, CDR2 YYNGEE. The CDR3 contains 16 residues. The V end was cut by 0 bases, the J end by 8 bases, with 18 bases between. The CDR3, as DNA: TGTGCCAGCAGCGTAGGGGCAGGAGGGGTGATAGATGAGCAGTTCTTC. Translation: CASSVGAGGVIDEQFF. Full variable domain (missing parts from reference TRBV9 and TRBJ2-1): DSGVTQTPKHLITATGQRVTLRCSPRSGDLSVYWYQQSLDQGLQFLIQYYNGEERAKGNILERFSAQQFPDLHSELNLSSLELGDSALYFCASSVGAGGVIDEQFFGPGTRLTVL.

In this sample, this clonotype turned up a few times. V and J are TRBV5-6 and TRBJ1-4; 7 nucleotides agree with TRBD1. This CDR3 spans 15 amino acids. V shed 2 bases, J shed 4 bases, and the junction held 5 bases outside the gene matches. Germline V gives CDR1 SGHDT, CDR2 YYEEEE. CDR3 in DNA: TGTGCCAGCAGCTTCTCCGGGACAGTTAATGAAAAACTGTTTTTT. Translation gives CASSFSGTVNEKLFF.

Of note for this clonotype: Since a much larger clone is just one base distant, this may be a read error. J is TRBJ1-2 and V is TRBV5-1; 11 positions match TRBD1. CDR1 and CDR2 from the germline V gene are SGHRS and YFSETQ. There are 15 residues in the CDR3. The CDR3 DNA follows: TGCGCCAGCGCCTGGGAATCGGACAGGGGGCGAGGCTACGCCTTC. It translates to CASAWESDRGRGYAF.

This clonotype was seen repeatedly, ten times or more. The chain recombines TRBV20-1 with TRBJ1-1; the D gene is possibly TRBD1 (5 bases). The germline V gene has CDR1 DFQATT and CDR2 SNEGSKA (reference sequence). CDR3 length: 12 residues. Trimming removed 4 bases at V and 6 bases at J, with 12 bases between. The CDR3 DNA is TGCAGTGCTAATACAGGTAGCTCTGAAGCTTTCTTT. It encodes CSANTGSSEAFF.

About this clonotype: This may arise from a read error, as a much more abundant clone is one base away. V and J are TRBV3-1 and TRBJ1-2; no definite D call. Germline assignment: CDR1 LGHDT and CDR2 YNNKEL (reference sequence). Trimming took off 5 bases at V and 4 bases at J, with 23 bases between the two ends. CDR3 length equals 17 residues. CDR3 DNA sequence: TGTGCCAGCAGCTTCTGCTCCACCCTTCGAAAGATCTATGGCTACACCTTC. It codes for CASSFCSTLRKIYGYTF.

This clonotype was seen repeatedly, ten times or more. This rearrangement joins TRBV5-8 to TRBJ1-1; the D gene is possibly TRBD1 (6 bases). This CDR3 has 15 residues. Trimming removed 4 bases from V and 0 bases from J, with 13 bases in between. From germline, CDR1 is SGHTS and CDR2 YDEGEE. The CDR3 here is CASSPGDRLNTEAFF. CDR3 in DNA: TGTGCCAGCAGCCCCGGAGACAGGCTGAACACTGAAGCTTTCTTT.

This clonotype came up many times. The genes are TRBV5-4 and TRBJ1-2, with no clear D. This CDR3 region has 16 residues. Per germline, CDR1 SGHNT and CDR2 YYREEE (reference sequence). V shed 7 bases and J shed 4 bases, with 23 bases lying between them. The CDR3 DNA is TGTGCCAGCGCCGGATGCGTACCAGGAAAGACCTATGGCTACACCTTC. This gives the protein CASAGCVPGKTYGYTF.

CDR3 amino acids: CASTGGPNYGYTF. CDR3 bases: TGTGCCAGCACTGGGGGACCCAACTATGGCTACACCTTC. This sequence joins TRBV6-5 and TRBJ1-2; TRBD1 is a possible D gene (5 bases). CDR3 length: 13 amino acids. V lost 7 bases, J lost 2 bases, and 11 bases lay in between. Germline V gives CDR1 MNHEY, CDR2 SVGAGI.

This clonotype was observed a few times. The V gene is TRBV28, the J gene TRBJ2-1; 7 nucleotides align to TRBD2. The ends lost 6 bases at V and 6 bases at J; junction bases unmatched: 11. Per germline, CDR1 MDHEN and CDR2 SYDVKM. The CDR3 runs 15 residues. Here the CDR3 DNA reads TGTGCCAGCAGGGACTGGCGGGAGAACCGCAATGAGCAGTTCTTC. This translates into CASRDWRENRNEQFF.

Points on this clonotype: With a much larger clone just one base away, this may be a read error. The chain joins TRBV5-8 to TRBJ2-1, with D uncertain. Germline V gene lookup returns CDR1 SGHTS and CDR2 YDEGEE. Trimming stripped 3 bases from V and 6 bases from J, with 1 base between. The CDR3 is 10 amino acids. CDR3 DNA: TGTGCCAGCAGCTGCAATGAGCAGTTCTTC. Protein sequence: CASSCNEQFF.

A word on this clonotype: A read error is likely, as this CDR3 ends without the conserved phenylalanine or tryptophan. CDR3 in amino acids: CASSILQGRRDNEQFS. CDR3 DNA sequence: TGTGCCAGTAGTATCCTACAGGGTCGGAGGGACAATGAGCAGTTCTCC. The chain couples TRBV19 to TRBJ2-1; the D gene could be TRBD1 or TRBD2 (6 bases each). Trimming took 3 bases from V and 5 from J, leaving 17 bases between them. This CDR3 spans 16 amino acids. The germline V gene has CDR1 LNHDA and CDR2 SQIVND (reference sequence).

Notes on this clonotype: One end of the junction fails to match germline, which may point to a read error. The V call is TRBV7-2, the J call TRBJ2-2, with 9 bases matching TRBD2. The CDR3 is made up of 17 amino acids. Germline CDR1 and CDR2: SGHTA and FQGNSA. CDR3 nucleotide sequence: TGTGTCAGCAGCTACCTCAGACTAGCGGTAAACACCGGGGAGCTGTTTTTT. It is translated as CVSSYLRLAVNTGELFF.

In its sample, this clonotype was seen many times. The chain recombines TRBV5-4 with TRBJ2-7; tentative D call: TRBD1 (7 bases). There are 16 residues in the CDR3. From germline, CDR1 is SGHNT and CDR2 YYREEE (reference sequence). V lost 0 bases to trimming and J lost 3 bases, with 16 bases between them. The CDR3 DNA reads TGTGCCAGCAGCTTGGCCGACTCAGGGGGGCTCTACGAGCAGTACTTC. Translating it yields CASSLADSGGLYEQYF.

The table lists this clonotype with a few counts. CDR3 in DNA: TGTGCCAGCAGCTTAGGCGTGGACAGTAGCACAGATACGCAGTATTTT. This sequence encodes CASSLGVDSSTDTQYF. V usage is TRBV7-2 and J usage is TRBJ2-3, with D possibly matching TRBD1 (6 bases). The CDR3 contains 16 residues. Germline assignment: CDR1 SGHTA and CDR2 FQGNSA. Trimming took off 1 base at V and 0 bases at J, with 11 bases between the two ends.

This clonotype was observed at least ten times. This CDR3 reads CASRRAVTPRKTYGYTF. The CDR3 nucleotides are TGTGCAAGTCGCAGAGCAGTGACTCCACGAAAGACCTATGGCTACACCTTC. V and J are TRBV12-2 and TRBJ1-2. TRBV12-2 is noted as a pseudogene. There are 17 residues in the CDR3.

Notes on this clonotype: A read error may explain this, as a much larger clone is one base away. The rearrangement joins TRBV6-2 or TRBV6-3 to TRBJ1-2; perhaps TRBD1 as D (5 bases). The CDR3 runs to 17 residues. Looked up from germline, CDR1 is MNHEY and CDR2 is SVGEGT. Trimming removed 5 bases at V and 4 bases at J, with 23 bases between. DNA of the CDR3: TGTGCCAGCAGTCCGAGGGGCTGCATCGGAAAGACCTATGGCTACACCTTC. Amino acid sequence: CASSPRGCIGKTYGYTF.